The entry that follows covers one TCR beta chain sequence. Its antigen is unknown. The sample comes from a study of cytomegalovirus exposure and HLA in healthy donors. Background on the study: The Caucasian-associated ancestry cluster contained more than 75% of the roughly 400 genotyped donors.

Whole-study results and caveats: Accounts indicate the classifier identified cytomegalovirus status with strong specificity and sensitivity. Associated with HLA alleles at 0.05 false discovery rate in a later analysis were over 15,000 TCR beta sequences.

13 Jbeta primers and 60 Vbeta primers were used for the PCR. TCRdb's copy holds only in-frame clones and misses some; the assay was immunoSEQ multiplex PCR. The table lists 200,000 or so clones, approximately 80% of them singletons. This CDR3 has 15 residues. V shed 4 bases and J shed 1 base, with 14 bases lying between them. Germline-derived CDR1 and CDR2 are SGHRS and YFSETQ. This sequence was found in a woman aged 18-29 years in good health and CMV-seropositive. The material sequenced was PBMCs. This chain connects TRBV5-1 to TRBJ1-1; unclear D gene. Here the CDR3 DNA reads TGCGCCAGCAGCCCGACCTCCCGGGGGAACACTGAAGCTTTCTTT. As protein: CASSPTSRGNTEAFF.